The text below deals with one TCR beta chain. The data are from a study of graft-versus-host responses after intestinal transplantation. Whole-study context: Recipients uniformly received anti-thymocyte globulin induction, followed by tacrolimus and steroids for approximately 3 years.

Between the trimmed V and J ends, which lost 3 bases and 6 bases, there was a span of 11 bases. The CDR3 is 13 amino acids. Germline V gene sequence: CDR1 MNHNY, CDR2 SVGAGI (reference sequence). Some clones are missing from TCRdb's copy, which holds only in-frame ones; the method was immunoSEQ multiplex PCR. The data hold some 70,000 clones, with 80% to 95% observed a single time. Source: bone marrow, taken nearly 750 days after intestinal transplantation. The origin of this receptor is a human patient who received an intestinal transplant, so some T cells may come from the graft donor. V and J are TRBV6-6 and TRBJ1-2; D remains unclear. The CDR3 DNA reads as TGTGCCAGCAGTTATTTGCAGAAGGATGGCTACACCTTC. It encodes CASSYLQKDGYTF.